This T cell receptor (beta chain) was captured by sequencing in a study of blood T cell repertoires in COVID-19. From germline, CDR1 is LNHDA and CDR2 SQIVND (reference sequence). The V and J ends lost 3 bases and 8 bases respectively, with 22 bases between them. The CDR3 consists of 16 residues. Method: immunoSEQ multiplex PCR; TCRdb's copy keeps in-frame clones and lacks some. The table has 61,000 or so clones, roughly three quarters seen once; the top ten hold roughly 6%. V gene TRBV19 combines with J gene TRBJ1-2; possibly TRBD1 for D (6 bases). The receptor comes from a woman aged 70-85 years with acute or convalescent COVID-19. The sample was peripheral blood. The CDR3: CASSMGPGQTPWGYTF. The CDR3, as DNA: TGTGCCAGTAGTATGGGACCCGGACAGACTCCCTGGGGCTACACCTTC.